The entry that follows covers one TCR beta chain sequence. Its antigen is unidentified. The CDR3 spans 15 residues. CDR1 is SGHRS and CDR2 is YFSETQ in the germline V gene. With 0 bases removed from V and 6 bases from J, the gap between germline ends came to 15 bases. It was adjacent lung free of atypia that was taken, at least 2 cm from the tumor margin. This sample was included in a study of T cells in localized non-small cell lung cancer. The table came from immunoSEQ multiplex PCR; TCRdb's copy has only in-frame clones and leaves some out. The table records some 1,500 clones, around 25% of them present only once. Study-level findings and limits: Greater blood T cell density accompanied longer overall survival. Highest T cell clonality was seen in uninvolved adjacent lung, surpassing that measured in tumor. Because researchers sequenced only one region of the tumor, heterogeneity is still possible.

The J gene is TRBJ1-1, the V gene TRBV5-1; D gene ambiguous. This TCR was sampled from a male donor aged 60 or over with stage II squamous cell lung carcinoma. The sample in question was normal lung tissue next to the tumor, obtained before any cancer treatment. CDR3 nucleotides: TGCGCCAGCAGCTTGGCCGGCCCATCTAAGGCTGAAGCTTTCTTT. This codes for CASSLAGPSKAEAFF.